Listed here are 4 T cell receptor beta chains from one sample, sequenced in a study of cytomegalovirus exposure and HLA in healthy donors. PCR primers comprised 60 Vbeta and 13 Jbeta primers. The repertoire was sequenced with immunoSEQ multiplex PCR; TCRdb's copy has only in-frame clones and lacks some. The data contain 200,000 or so clones, nearly 80% of them singletons. The sequencing sample was made of PBMCs. The receptors stem from a woman in her twenties or thirties in good health and CMV-seropositive.

J is TRBJ2-1 and V is TRBV4-3; the D is unclear. With 0 bases removed from V and 5 bases from J, the gap between germline ends came to 11 bases. The CDR3 totals 15 residues. The germline V gene has CDR1 LGHNA and CDR2 YSLEER. The CDR3, as DNA: TGCGCCAGCAGCCAAGATCACCGAGCCGACAATGAGCAGTTCTTC. Translated, it gives CASSQDHRADNEQFF.

The gene calls are TRBV6-5 and TRBJ2-7; tentatively, D is TRBD2 (5 bases). There are 14 residues in the CDR3. V lost 6 bases and J 6 bases, leaving 18 bases between the germline ends. Germline loops: CDR1 MNHEY, CDR2 SVGAGI. The CDR3 coding sequence is TGTGCCAGCAGACGGGGTTCAGGCGCTAGCGAGCAGTACTTC. The encoded protein is CASRRGSGASEQYF.

J is TRBJ2-1 and V is TRBV6-5; a weak D match, TRBD1 (5 bases). The CDR3 totals 11 residues. CDR1 and CDR2 (germline): MNHEY, SVGAGI. The ends were cut back, 6 bases at V and 7 bases at J, with 7 bases in the middle. CDR3 loop: CASRTENEQFF. CDR3 sequence (DNA): TGTGCCAGCAGGACAGAGAATGAGCAGTTCTTC.

The chain couples TRBV7-8 to TRBJ1-1, with 9 bases lining up with TRBD1. From germline, CDR1 is SGHVS and CDR2 FQNEAQ. CDR3 length equals 14 residues. The J segment lost 5 bases and the V segment lost 5 bases, leaving 6 bases of the junction unmatched. For the CDR3, the DNA is TGTGCCAGCAGCCACTGGGACAGGGAGACTGAAGCTTTCTTT. Translating gives CASSHWDRETEAFF.